A single sample is the source of the 2 T cell receptor beta chains below, sequenced in a study of blood T cell repertoires in COVID-19. TCRdb keeps only in-frame clones here, not all; method: immunoSEQ multiplex PCR. The sample yields roughly 310,000 clones, 88% seen once. Specimen: peripheral blood. These receptors originate from a woman between 50 and 59 years old with active or convalescent COVID-19.

The V call is TRBV18, the J call TRBJ1-1, with TRBD1 identical over 10 bases. Germline V gene sequence: CDR1 KGHSH, CDR2 LQKENI. The V segment lost 4 bases and the J segment 4 bases; nucleotides outside the gene matches: 9. CDR3 length equals 16 residues. The CDR3 reads CASSRTQGQGSTEAFF. The CDR3, as DNA: TGTGCCAGCTCACGAACCCAGGGACAGGGGAGCACTGAAGCTTTCTTT.

The chain carries TRBV30 and TRBJ2-3; D perhaps matches TRBD2 (8 bases). The germline gives CDR1 GTSNPN, CDR2 SVGIG (reference sequence). The V and J ends lost 8 bases and 0 bases respectively, with 15 bases between them. This CDR3 region has 14 residues. The CDR3 DNA is TGTGCCCTCGGGAGGGGGCTAAGCACAGATACGCAGTATTTT. Translating it yields CALGRGLSTDTQYF.